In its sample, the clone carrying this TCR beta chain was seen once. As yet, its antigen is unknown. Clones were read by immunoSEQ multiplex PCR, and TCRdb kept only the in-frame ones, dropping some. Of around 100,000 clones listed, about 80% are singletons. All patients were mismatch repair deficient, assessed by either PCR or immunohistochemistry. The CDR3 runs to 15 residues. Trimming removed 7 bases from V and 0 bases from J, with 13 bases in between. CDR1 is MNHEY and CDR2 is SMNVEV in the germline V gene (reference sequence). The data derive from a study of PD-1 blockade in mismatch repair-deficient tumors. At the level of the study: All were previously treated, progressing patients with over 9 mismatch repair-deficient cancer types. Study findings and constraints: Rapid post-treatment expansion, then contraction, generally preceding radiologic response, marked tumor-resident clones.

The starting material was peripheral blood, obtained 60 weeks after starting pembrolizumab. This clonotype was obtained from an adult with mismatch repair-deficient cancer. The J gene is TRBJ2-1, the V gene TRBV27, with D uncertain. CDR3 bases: TGTGCCAGCAATCAAGCGAGTAGCTCCTACAATGAGCAGTTCTTC. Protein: CASNQASSSYNEQFF.